The next 2 T cell receptor beta chains were all read from a single sample in a study of T cell repertoires in cytomegalovirus infection. The antigens of these receptors remain unknown. Via MiXCR, TCRdb re-called the reads, giving one row per CDR3 protein. The table records about a million distinct CDR3 sequences, around 32% of them present only once. The sample here was cultured CD8+ T cells from PBMCs, taken from culture after CMV antigen stimulation. These receptors came from a human donor in good health (CMV status not recorded). Some clones in this sample may be carry-over from other donors' samples.

This clonotype was counted many times. This sequence joins TRBV7-2 and TRBJ2-1; a possible D gene is TRBD1 (5 bases). This CDR3 has 16 residues. Germline loops: CDR1 SGHTA, CDR2 FQGNSA. V was pared by 3 bases and J by 7 bases, with 19 bases between. This chain's CDR3 is CASSFPDRGKGNEQFF. The CDR3, as DNA: TGTGCCAGCAGCTTCCCCGACAGAGGCAAGGGGAATGAGCAGTTCTTC.

This clonotype has only a few counts. CDR3 protein: CASSVNLAGDETQYF. For the CDR3, the DNA is TGTGCCAGCAGCGTCAACCTAGCGGGGGATGAGACCCAGTACTTC. The chain recombines TRBV7-6 with TRBJ2-5; 10 positions match TRBD2. In germline, CDR1 is SGHVS, CDR2 FNYEAQ. V lost 5 bases, J lost 5 bases, and 8 bases stayed unmatched. CDR3 length: 15 amino acids.